A selection of T cell receptor beta chains follows, all from one sample in a study of T cells in Graves' hyperthyroidism and ophthalmopathy. TCRdb re-called the multiplex PCR reads through MiXCR, storing one row per CDR3 protein. The sample holds about 690,000 distinct CDR3 sequences, around 16% seen once. The sequenced sample consisted of blood. These TCRs come from a man in his fifties or sixties with Graves' hyperthyroidism. The CDR3 runs from the conserved cysteine through the conserved F or W. Fields, in order: V gene, D gene, J gene, clone size, CDR3 DNA, CDR3 protein. A D gene is named only where the DNA matches it firmly. Rows give clone size only sometimes, using once, few, many, or a class for an expanded clone.

v_gene: TRBV28
d_gene: -
j_gene: TRBJ2-2
abundance: many
CDR3nt: TGTGCCAGCAGTTCATCGGTCACAAGGGGCGGGGAGCTGTTTTTT
CDR3aa: CASSSSVTRGGELFF

v_gene: TRBV24-1
d_gene: -
j_gene: TRBJ2-1
abundance: -
CDR3nt: TGTGCCACCAGTGATTTGCCGGGAGCAGATGAGCAGTTCTTC
CDR3aa: CATSDLPGADEQFF

v_gene: TRBV20-1
d_gene: TRBD2
j_gene: TRBJ2-1
abundance: few
CDR3nt: TGCAGTGGTGCAGCGGGAGGGCTAAGAAATGAGCAGTTCTTC
CDR3aa: CSGAAGGLRNEQFF

v_gene: TRBV27
d_gene: TRBD2
j_gene: TRBJ2-1
abundance: many
CDR3nt: TGTGCCAGCAGCCCGGGGAGCGGGACCTACAATGAGCAGTTCTTC
CDR3aa: CASSPGSGTYNEQFF

v_gene: TRBV13
d_gene: -
j_gene: TRBJ1-4
abundance: few
CDR3nt: TGTGCCAGCAGCTTAGGGGGGGCGTCTGAAAAACTGTTTTTT
CDR3aa: CASSLGGASEKLFF

v_gene: TRBV24-1
d_gene: -
j_gene: TRBJ2-5
abundance: few
CDR3nt: TGTGCCACCAGTGATTTTAAAAGGGGCGAGACCCAGTACTTC
CDR3aa: CATSDFKRGETQYF

v_gene: TRBV6-1
d_gene: -
j_gene: TRBJ1-6
abundance: many
CDR3nt: TGTGCCAGCAACCTAGGACAGCGCCCTAATTCACCCCTCCACTTT
CDR3aa: CASNLGQRPNSPLHF

v_gene: TRBV20-1
d_gene: TRBD2
j_gene: TRBJ2-1
abundance: few
CDR3nt: TGCAGTGCGGACACTAGCGGGGGTAAAGCCTACAGTGAGCAGTTCTTC
CDR3aa: CSADTSGGKAYSEQFF

v_gene: TRBV27
d_gene: -
j_gene: TRBJ2-1
abundance: -
CDR3nt: TGTGCCAGCAGTTTATCTGTACGGGGGCCTGAGCAGTTCTTC
CDR3aa: CASSLSVRGPEQFF

v_gene: TRBV6-5
d_gene: -
j_gene: TRBJ2-3
abundance: -
CDR3nt: TGTGCCAGCAGTTACCTCGGGCCCCGCACAGATACGCAGTATTTT
CDR3aa: CASSYLGPRTDTQYF

v_gene: TRBV20-1
d_gene: TRBD2
j_gene: TRBJ2-7
abundance: -
CDR3nt: TGCAGTGCTGCGGGAGGGAGCTCCTACGAGCAGTACTTC
CDR3aa: CSAAGGSSYEQYF

v_gene: TRBV28
d_gene: -
j_gene: TRBJ2-7
abundance: -
CDR3nt: TGTGCCAGCAGTTCTCTGAGGGTCGAGCAGTACTTC
CDR3aa: CASSSLRVEQYF

v_gene: TRBV12-3/TRBV12-4
d_gene: -
j_gene: TRBJ2-3
abundance: many
CDR3nt: TGTGCCAGCAGCTGGGACTCCCCCACAGATACGCAGTATTTT
CDR3aa: CASSWDSPTDTQYF

v_gene: TRBV20-1
d_gene: TRBD2
j_gene: TRBJ2-1
abundance: -
CDR3nt: TGCAGTGCTAGAGATTATGGCGGGAGAAGGGCTGAGCAGTTCTTC
CDR3aa: CSARDYGGRRAEQFF

v_gene: TRBV10-3
d_gene: -
j_gene: TRBJ1-2
abundance: many
CDR3nt: TGTGCCATCAGTGAGACTACAGGACAATTTGGCTACACCTTC
CDR3aa: CAISETTGQFGYTF

v_gene: TRBV12-3/TRBV12-4
d_gene: TRBD2
j_gene: TRBJ2-5
abundance: -
CDR3nt: TGTGCCAGCAGTTCGCGGACTAGCGGGAGGAGGGAGACCCAGTACTTC
CDR3aa: CASSSRTSGRRETQYF

v_gene: TRBV20-1
d_gene: -
j_gene: TRBJ2-6
abundance: many
CDR3nt: TGCAGTGCTAGAGTGCAGGGACGCTCTGGGGCCAACGTCCTGACTTTC
CDR3aa: CSARVQGRSGANVLTF

v_gene: TRBV2
d_gene: -
j_gene: TRBJ2-7
abundance: many
CDR3nt: TGTGCCAGCAGTACCTCCGACAGCTACGAGCAGTACTTC
CDR3aa: CASSTSDSYEQYF

v_gene: TRBV9
d_gene: -
j_gene: TRBJ2-7
abundance: many
CDR3nt: TGTGCCAGCAGCGTAGGGCAGCTTAGCAACTACGAGCAGTACTTC
CDR3aa: CASSVGQLSNYEQYF

v_gene: TRBV12-3/TRBV12-4
d_gene: -
j_gene: TRBJ1-1
abundance: many
CDR3nt: TGTGCCAGCAGTTTAGACCAAGACACTGAAGCTTTCTTT
CDR3aa: CASSLDQDTEAFF

v_gene: TRBV7-9
d_gene: -
j_gene: TRBJ2-1
abundance: once
CDR3nt: TGTGCCAGCAGCGGGGTCTCCGGTGACTCCTACAATGAGCAGTTCTTC
CDR3aa: CASSGVSGDSYNEQFF

v_gene: TRBV5-1
d_gene: TRBD1
j_gene: TRBJ2-5
abundance: -
CDR3nt: TGCGCCAGCAGACGGACAGGGAAAGAGACCCAGTACTTC
CDR3aa: CASRRTGKETQYF

v_gene: TRBV28
d_gene: TRBD1
j_gene: TRBJ1-5
abundance: many
CDR3nt: TGTGCCAGCAGTGGAGACAGGGTAGATCAGCCCCAGCATTTT
CDR3aa: CASSGDRVDQPQHF

v_gene: TRBV15
d_gene: -
j_gene: TRBJ2-1
abundance: many
CDR3nt: TGTGCCACCAGCAGAGATGTGAGCGGGTCCTACAATGAGCAGTTCTTC
CDR3aa: CATSRDVSGSYNEQFF

v_gene: TRBV10-3
d_gene: TRBD2
j_gene: TRBJ2-1
abundance: few
CDR3nt: TGTGCCATCAGTGGTAGCGGGGGAGACACTTACAATGAGCAGTTCTTC
CDR3aa: CAISGSGGDTYNEQFF

v_gene: TRBV20-1
d_gene: TRBD2
j_gene: TRBJ2-1
abundance: many
CDR3nt: TGCAGTGCTAGGTCACTAGCGGGAGATTACAATGAGCAGTTCTTC
CDR3aa: CSARSLAGDYNEQFF

v_gene: TRBV20-1
d_gene: -
j_gene: TRBJ2-4
abundance: -
CDR3nt: TGCAGTGCGGGAGGGGGGGGACCCCCGAACATTCAGTACTTC
CDR3aa: CSAGGGGPPNIQYF

v_gene: TRBV30
d_gene: -
j_gene: TRBJ1-1
abundance: -
CDR3nt: TGTGCCCGGGGCTGGGGCACTGAAGCTTTCTTT
CDR3aa: CARGWGTEAFF

v_gene: TRBV10-3
d_gene: TRBD1
j_gene: TRBJ2-5
abundance: many
CDR3nt: TGTGCCATCAGTCCACAACCCGGGACAGCAGAAGAGACCCAGTACTTC
CDR3aa: CAISPQPGTAEETQYF

v_gene: TRBV4-2
d_gene: -
j_gene: TRBJ2-1
abundance: few
CDR3nt: TGTGCCAGCAGCCAACTGGTTGGCGACAACAATGAGCAGTTCTTC
CDR3aa: CASSQLVGDNNEQFF

v_gene: TRBV7-2
d_gene: -
j_gene: TRBJ2-2
abundance: -
CDR3nt: TGTGCCAGCAGCTCGGAACTCGCCCGGGAGCTGTTTTTT
CDR3aa: CASSSELARELFF

v_gene: TRBV2
d_gene: -
j_gene: TRBJ1-2
abundance: many
CDR3nt: TGTGCCAGCGGCCAGGGGAACTATGGCTACACCTTC
CDR3aa: CASGQGNYGYTF

v_gene: TRBV6-1
d_gene: TRBD2
j_gene: TRBJ2-1
abundance: once
CDR3nt: TGTGCCAGCTCAAGGGGACTAGCGGGAGGGTTGAATGAGCAGTTCTTC
CDR3aa: CASSRGLAGGLNEQFF

v_gene: TRBV2
d_gene: TRBD1
j_gene: TRBJ2-7
abundance: many
CDR3nt: TGTGCCAGCAGAAACAGGGGGAATTACGAGCAGTACTTC
CDR3aa: CASRNRGNYEQYF

v_gene: TRBV5-1
d_gene: -
j_gene: TRBJ2-1
abundance: many
CDR3nt: TGCGCCAGCAGCTTGGAGGGTATAAGGGCTAATGAGCAGTTCTTC
CDR3aa: CASSLEGIRANEQFF

v_gene: TRBV5-1
d_gene: TRBD2
j_gene: TRBJ2-1
abundance: few
CDR3nt: TGCGCCAGCAGCTTGGGCCGGACTAGCGGGACATCCTACAATGAGCAGTTCTTC
CDR3aa: CASSLGRTSGTSYNEQFF

v_gene: TRBV7-2
d_gene: -
j_gene: TRBJ2-5
abundance: many
CDR3nt: TGTGCCAGCAGCTGGCCGACCAGTAGGCAAGAGACCCAGTACTTC
CDR3aa: CASSWPTSRQETQYF

v_gene: TRBV7-3
d_gene: TRBD2
j_gene: TRBJ2-7
abundance: few
CDR3nt: TGTGCCAGCAGCTTAAATCCTAGCGGGGCCTACGAGCAGTACTTC
CDR3aa: CASSLNPSGAYEQYF

v_gene: TRBV7-3
d_gene: TRBD2
j_gene: TRBJ2-1
abundance: many
CDR3nt: TGTGCCAGCAGTCTATCCCTAGCGGGAGTGGACAATGAGCAGTTCTTC
CDR3aa: CASSLSLAGVDNEQFF

v_gene: TRBV27
d_gene: -
j_gene: TRBJ2-5
abundance: many
CDR3nt: TGTGCCAGCAGCTCTCGGGGACCGCAAGAGACCCAGTACTTC
CDR3aa: CASSSRGPQETQYF

v_gene: TRBV24-1
d_gene: -
j_gene: TRBJ2-3
abundance: few
CDR3nt: TGTGCCACCAGTGATTCCCGTACAGATACGCAGTATTTT
CDR3aa: CATSDSRTDTQYF

v_gene: TRBV3-1
d_gene: -
j_gene: TRBJ2-5
abundance: many
CDR3nt: TGTGCCAGCAGCCCCTGGGGAATCCAAGAGACCCAGTACTTC
CDR3aa: CASSPWGIQETQYF

v_gene: TRBV29-1
d_gene: -
j_gene: TRBJ2-2
abundance: -
CDR3nt: TGCAGCGTTGTAAGTAGGGCGAACACCGGGGAGCTGTTTTTT
CDR3aa: CSVVSRANTGELFF